The 17 T cell receptor beta chains below were found in one sample sequenced in a study of early T cells in non-severe SARS-CoV-2 infection. TCRdb reprocessed the 5' RACE reads via MiXCR and lists one record per CDR3 protein. Of tens of thousands of distinct CDR3 sequences in the sample, around 12% are singletons; the top ten hold around 2.6%. The sequenced sample was whole blood, obtained at baseline. These receptors all come from an adult who was a healthcare worker with PCR-confirmed SARS-CoV-2 infection or an uninfected control (not recorded which).

The chain is built from TRBV29-1 and TRBJ2-3; D unclear. With 7 bases removed from V and 2 bases from J, the gap between germline ends came to 13 bases. Per germline, CDR1 SQVTM and CDR2 ANQGSEA. The CDR3 runs 13 residues. The CDR3: CSGREINTDTQYF. Here the CDR3 DNA reads TGCAGCGGAAGAGAAATAAACACAGATACGCAGTATTTT.

The sample holds a few counts of this clonotype. The chain couples TRBV2 to TRBJ1-4; D gene ambiguous. The V and J ends lost 9 bases and 0 bases respectively, with 14 bases between them. The CDR3 consists of 15 residues. The germline CDR1 and CDR2 sequences are SNHLY and FYNNEI. For the CDR3, the DNA is TGTGCCAGTCTCGAGGGTAATCCAACTAATGAAAAACTGTTTTTT. Translated, it gives CASLEGNPTNEKLFF.

This clonotype appeared many times. The chain has TRBV10-2 and TRBJ2-3; 12 positions agree with TRBD2. Trimming took 6 bases from V and 2 from J; bases not matched to a gene: 3. CDR1 is WSHSY, CDR2 SAAADI, per germline. The CDR3 covers 15 residues. The CDR3 bases are TGCGCCAGCAGCTCTAGCGGGAGGGCCACAGATACGCAGTATTTT. Translation gives CASSSSGRATDTQYF.

The J gene is TRBJ1-6, the V gene TRBV28; TRBD1 might be the D (5 bases). CDR1 MDHEN and CDR2 SYDVKM come from the germline V gene. The CDR3 sequence is 15 residues long. The V and J ends lost 6 bases and 7 bases respectively, with 16 bases between them. The CDR3 region has the DNA TGTGCCAGCAGACCCCGGGACCGCGGCAATTCACCCCTCCACTTT. It yields the protein CASRPRDRGNSPLHF.

This clonotype was picked up a small number of times. The rearrangement joins TRBV14 to TRBJ1-1; D gene unclear. Germline assignment: CDR1 SGHDN and CDR2 FVKESK. Trimming pared 1 base from V and 0 bases from J, leaving 6 bases between. CDR3 length equals 14 residues. The CDR3 loop is CASSQAGMNTEAFF. CDR3 DNA sequence: TGTGCCAGCAGCCAAGCGGGGATGAACACTGAAGCTTTCTTT.

CDR3 protein: CASSQNRANEKLFF. The DNA of the CDR3 is TGTGCCAGCAGCCAAAACAGGGCTAATGAAAAACTGTTTTTT. The V gene is TRBV7-2, the J gene TRBJ1-4, with D perhaps matching TRBD1 (6 bases). CDR3 length equals 14 residues. Germline values: CDR1 SGHTA, CDR2 FQGNSA. V lost 5 bases to trimming and J lost 3 bases, with 10 bases between them. The full variable domain, with the rest looked up from reference TRBV7-2 and TRBJ1-4, is GAGVSQSPSNKVTEKGKDVELRCDPISGHTALYWYRQSLGQGLEFLIYFQGNSAPDKSGLPSDRFSAERTGGSVSTLTIQRTQQEDSAVYLCASSQNRANEKLFFGSGTQLSVL.

The V gene is TRBV6-5, the J gene TRBJ2-2; D is undetermined. This CDR3 contains 13 residues. Trimming left V 8 bases short and J 0 bases short, with 7 bases between. CDR1 and CDR2 from the germline V gene are MNHEY and SVGAGI. CDR3 loop: CASAFSNTGELFF. CDR3 DNA: TGTGCCAGCGCTTTCTCGAACACCGGGGAGCTGTTTTTT.

This clonotype came up a few times. The V gene is TRBV7-6, the J gene TRBJ2-1, with D perhaps TRBD2 (6 bases). Per germline, CDR1 SGHVS and CDR2 FNYEAQ. Deletions cut 5 bases from V and 7 bases from J, with 15 bases between. This CDR3 spans 14 amino acids. The CDR3, as DNA: TGTGCCAGCAGCGTAGGGACTCCCTCGAATGAGCAGTTCTTC. Amino acid sequence: CASSVGTPSNEQFF.

This clonotype came up once. The chain carries TRBV6-5 and TRBJ2-5; TRBD1 is a possible D gene (5 bases). CDR1 is MNHEY, CDR2 SVGAGI, per germline. Trimming stripped 4 bases from V and 4 bases from J, with 16 bases between. This CDR3 contains 15 residues. The CDR3 region is CASSFRQGYRETQYF. In DNA, the CDR3 is TGTGCCAGCAGTTTCCGCCAGGGCTATCGAGAGACCCAGTACTTC.

This clonotype was seen repeatedly, ten times or more. J is TRBJ2-7 and V is TRBV20-1, with 11 bases aligning to TRBD2. The J segment lost 7 bases and the V segment lost 2 bases, leaving 7 bases of the junction unmatched. Germline-derived CDR1 and CDR2 are DFQATT and SNEGSKA (reference sequence). This CDR3 has 14 residues. The CDR3 DNA reads as TGCAGTGCTAGACTAGCGGGAGGTGTAACGGAGCAGTACTTC. It specifies CSARLAGGVTEQYF.

This clonotype was counted only a few times. The chain links TRBV24-1 to TRBJ1-2, with D possibly matching TRBD1 (5 bases). Germline CDR1 reads KGHDR; CDR2 reads SFDVKD. V was trimmed by 2 bases and J by 8 bases, leaving 11 bases between them. This CDR3 contains 13 residues. The CDR3 here is CATSDWGGTGYTF. CDR3 nucleotide sequence: TGTGCCACCAGTGATTGGGGCGGAACGGGCTACACCTTC.

The rearrangement joins TRBV12-3 or TRBV12-4 to TRBJ1-4, with D perhaps TRBD1 (6 bases). CDR3 size: 14 residues. Trimming removed 7 bases from V and 8 bases from J, with 17 bases in between. In DNA form, the CDR3 reads TGTGCCAGCAACCGGGACACCGGAGCCGAAAAACTGTTTTTT. This encodes CASNRDTGAEKLFF.

This clonotype was observed many times. The chain employs TRBV7-9 and TRBJ2-5; D may match TRBD1 or TRBD2 (6 bases each). CDR1 and CDR2 (germline): SEHNR, FQNEAQ (reference sequence). CDR3 length equals 14 residues. Trimming took 6 bases from V and 5 from J, leaving 16 bases between them. CDR3 nucleotides: TGTGCCAGCAGTCCTGACTCGGGGGCGGAGACCCAGTACTTC. It yields the protein CASSPDSGAETQYF.

This clonotype came up a few times. The V and J genes are TRBV6-5 and TRBJ2-1; D is ambiguous. The CDR3 sequence is 13 residues long. Germline CDR1 and CDR2: MNHEY and SVGAGI. The germline V and J ends were trimmed by 2 bases and 4 bases, with 6 bases remaining between them. CDR3 coding DNA: TGTGCCAGCAGTTACAGGCGGTACAATGAGCAGTTCTTC. It is translated as CASSYRRYNEQFF.

Many counts were recorded for this clonotype. The rearrangement joins TRBV27 to TRBJ2-3; 9 bases align to TRBD2. Germline CDR1 is MNHEY and CDR2 is SMNVEV (reference sequence). CDR3 size: 17 residues. Losses at the gene ends were 4 bases for V and 2 bases for J; bases not matched to a gene: 10. The chain's CDR3 is CASSSYSSGDNTDTQYF. CDR3 DNA sequence: TGTGCCAGCAGTTCATACTCTAGCGGGGACAACACAGATACGCAGTATTTT.

This clonotype was observed many times. The gene calls are TRBV20-1 and TRBJ2-3; D call uncertain. Per germline, CDR1 DFQATT and CDR2 SNEGSKA (reference sequence). This CDR3 is built from 14 residues. The V and J ends lost 2 bases and 2 bases respectively, with 11 bases between them. CDR3 protein: CSARLGPSTDTQYF. DNA for the CDR3: TGCAGTGCTAGACTTGGACCTTCCACAGATACGCAGTATTTT.

This clonotype has at least ten counts. The J gene is TRBJ2-7, the V gene TRBV15; D is ambiguous. The germline CDR1 and CDR2 sequences are LNHNV and YYDKDF (reference sequence). The CDR3 is 14 amino acids. V lost 1 base, J lost 1 base, and 8 bases lay in between. CDR3 residues: CATSRVGRSYEQYF. CDR3 nucleotide sequence: TGTGCCACCAGCAGAGTAGGCAGGTCCTACGAGCAGTACTTC.